Included here is one TCR beta chain sequence, with context. The CDR3 totals 16 residues. Germline V gives CDR1 MDHEN, CDR2 SYDVKM. V shed 7 bases and J 7 bases; nucleotides not matched to a gene: 12. Per the authors' pipeline: Researchers report that nucleated cell counts were estimated from reference gene primer amplification. Libraries were prepared by immunoSEQ multiplex PCR; TCRdb keeps only in-frame clonotypes and omits some of them. The D gene and trimming were derived from the DNA, and the V and J assignments and clone size from that table. The sample has 150,000 to 200,000 clones, roughly 76% seen once. This entry belongs to a study of blood T cell repertoires in COVID-19. Background on the study: From T cells, B-cell-depleted T cells, or PBMCs came the material, which was cDNA or gDNA.

The source material was peripheral blood. V gene TRBV28 combines with J gene TRBJ2-2, with TRBD2 matching 10 bases. This receptor was identified in a woman between 50 and 59 years old with active or convalescent COVID-19. The CDR3 spells CASTAGGSGRYGELFF. CDR3 DNA: TGTGCCAGCACCGCGGGGGGTAGCGGGAGGTACGGGGAGCTGTTTTTT.